These 26 T cell receptor beta chains were sequenced from one sample in a study of monozygotic twins with inflammatory bowel disease. No DNA is given; TCRdb re-called the 5' RACE reads and lists each CDR3 protein once. The listing contains about 380,000 distinct CDR3 sequences. The material sequenced was blood. The receptor set was obtained from a human donor with ulcerative colitis or Crohn's disease, or a healthy co-twin of an affected twin (not recorded which).

The chain has TRBV5-6 and TRBJ1-6; TCRdb's D gene call, TRBD1, goes unchecked for lack of DNA. CDR1 is SGHDT and CDR2 is YYEEEE in the germline V gene. The CDR3 covers 15 residues. Here the CDR3 reads CASSLRGPGNSPLHF. Full variable domain (remainder filled in from reference TRBV5-6 and TRBJ1-6): DAGVTQSPTHLIKTRGQQVTLRCSPKSGHDTVSWYQQALGQGPQFIFQYYEEEERQRGNFPDRFSGHQFPNYSSELNVNALLLGDSALYLCASSLRGPGNSPLHFGNGTRLTVT.

V is TRBV6-1 and J is TRBJ2-2; with no DNA, the TCRdb D assignment of TRBD2 cannot be verified. This CDR3 contains 18 residues. CDR1 MNHNS and CDR2 SASEGT come from the germline V gene. CDR3: CASTSRASGGLDTGELFF.

The chain uses TRBV7-2 and TRBJ1-3; absent DNA, TCRdb's TRBD1 call cannot be checked. This CDR3 comprises 16 residues. Germline V lookup: CDR1 SGHTA, CDR2 FQGNSA. This chain's CDR3 is CASTKPGSGSGNTIYF. The full variable domain, rest sourced from reference TRBV7-2 and TRBJ1-3, is GAGVSQSPSNKVTEKGKDVELRCDPISGHTALYWYRQSLGQGLEFLIYFQGNSAPDKSGLPSDRFSAERTGGSVSTLTIQRTQQEDSAVYLCASTKPGSGSGNTIYFGEGSWLTVV.

J is TRBJ2-4 and V is TRBV6-2 or TRBV6-3; lacking DNA, the TRBD1 call made by TCRdb goes unchecked. The CDR3 length is 14 residues. Per the germline V gene, CDR1 is MNHEY and CDR2 is SVGEGT. The CDR3 sequence is CASRTGGTKNIQYF.

The genes are TRBV9 and TRBJ2-7; no DNA is available, so the TRBD1 call from TCRdb remains unchecked. Germline V CDR1 and CDR2: SGDLS, YYNGEE. CDR3 length: 16 amino acids. CDR3 residues: CASSAGIGTGSAEQYF.

The CDR3 sequence: CASSQGSTATYEQYF. The gene calls are TRBV4-1 and TRBJ2-7; checking the TCRdb D call of TRBD1 is not possible without DNA. From germline, CDR1 is MGHRA and CDR2 YSYEKL. The CDR3 is made up of 15 amino acids.

The chain recombines TRBV7-9 with TRBJ2-5. CDR1 and CDR2 from the germline V gene are SEHNR and FQNEAQ (reference sequence). The CDR3 is made up of 15 amino acids. CDR3: CASSLGSTHQETQYF.

This chain joins TRBV7-9 and TRBJ1-1; TCRdb's D call of TRBD1 is untestable without DNA. The CDR3 length is 17 residues. CDR1 SEHNR and CDR2 FQNEAQ come from the germline V gene (reference sequence). CDR3 amino acids: CASSTTRESPEVTEAFF.

This chain links TRBV5-1 with TRBJ1-2; TCRdb selects TRBD1, and the lack of DNA leaves this call unchecked. Germline V lookup: CDR1 SGHRS, CDR2 YFSETQ. The CDR3 spans 13 residues. CDR3 region: CASSRDSMWGYTF.

The V gene is TRBV7-2, the J gene TRBJ1-1; TCRdb proposes TRBD1, but this gene call is untestable without DNA. The CDR3 is made up of 17 amino acids. CDR1 is SGHTA and CDR2 is FQGNSA in the germline V gene. The CDR3 sequence is CASSFSPQGLLNTEAFF.

The rearrangement links TRBV28 to TRBJ2-7; TCRdb picks TRBD1, but there is no DNA to check that call. The CDR3 is 15 residues long. The germline V gene encodes CDR1 MDHEN and CDR2 SYDVKM. CDR3 protein: CASSRTGTPSYEQYF.

V gene TRBV5-1 combines with J gene TRBJ1-2. The CDR3 loop spans 14 amino acids. Per germline, CDR1 SGHRS and CDR2 YFSETQ. The CDR3 reads CASSLAETAYGYTF.

The genes are TRBV7-9 and TRBJ1-1. This CDR3 comprises 13 residues. CDR1 is SEHNR, CDR2 FQNEAQ, per germline (reference sequence). The CDR3 is CASSPRLNTEAFF. The complete variable domain, with remaining parts taken from reference TRBV7-9 and TRBJ1-1, reads DTGVSQNPRHKITKRGQNVTFRCDPISEHNRLYWYRQTLGQGPEFLTYFQNEAQLEKSRLLSDRFSAERPKGSFSTLEIQRTEQGDSAMYLCASSPRLNTEAFFGQGTRLTVV.

This chain connects TRBV29-1 to TRBJ1-5; TCRdb picks TRBD1, but there is no DNA to check that call. The CDR3 has 13 amino acids. The germline gives CDR1 SQVTM, CDR2 ANQGSEA. CDR3: CSVTQGWDQPQHF.

The rearrangement links TRBV12-3 or TRBV12-4 to TRBJ1-6; TCRdb names TRBD1, which stays unverified in the absence of DNA. The CDR3 length is 15 residues. CDR3 amino acids: CASSFADRYNSPLHF.

The rearrangement uses TRBV6-5 and TRBJ1-1; without DNA, the TCRdb call of TRBD1 cannot be checked. Germline assignment: CDR1 MNHEY and CDR2 SVGAGI. The length of the CDR3 is 13 residues. CDR3 sequence: CASSYQGNTEAFF.

The chain combines TRBV4-3 with TRBJ2-1. The CDR3 loop spans 15 amino acids. Germline V gene data show CDR1 as LGHNA and CDR2 as YSLEER. The chain's CDR3 is CASSQDDNSGNEQFF.

The gene calls are TRBV12-3 or TRBV12-4 and TRBJ1-3; TCRdb reports TRBD1, a call that lacks DNA to check it against. This CDR3 has 16 amino acids. CDR3 residues: CASSIRLRGSGNTIYF.

The chain uses TRBV12-3 or TRBV12-4 and TRBJ2-7; TCRdb outputs TRBD1, but without DNA this stays unchecked. This CDR3 comprises 14 residues. CDR3 loop: CASKPTASSYEQYF.

The chain employs TRBV7-9 and TRBJ2-4; without DNA, the TCRdb call of TRBD1 cannot be checked. The CDR3 has 17 residues. Germline V gives CDR1 SEHNR, CDR2 FQNEAQ (reference sequence). This CDR3 is CASSLWDSQGSKNIQYF.

J is TRBJ2-3 and V is TRBV6-6; TCRdb outputs TRBD1, but without DNA this stays unchecked. Germline V CDR1 and CDR2: MNHNY, SVGAGI (reference sequence). The CDR3 contains 14 residues. CDR3 loop: CASSRTGMADTQYF.

The chain uses TRBV3-1 and TRBJ1-1; TCRdb designates TRBD1, a call that cannot be tested without DNA. Germline V gene sequence: CDR1 LGHDT, CDR2 YNNKEL (reference sequence). CDR3 length: 14 amino acids. The CDR3: CASSPAPGDTEAFF.

The V call is TRBV9, the J call TRBJ2-7; TCRdb's D call of TRBD1 is untestable without DNA. The germline gives CDR1 SGDLS, CDR2 YYNGEE. The CDR3 sequence is 14 residues long. The CDR3 is CASSVTGGNYEQYF. The entire variable domain, with the rest obtained from reference TRBV9 and TRBJ2-7, is as follows: DSGVTQTPKHLITATGQRVTLRCSPRSGDLSVYWYQQSLDQGLQFLIQYYNGEERAKGNILERFSAQQFPDLHSELNLSSLELGDSALYFCASSVTGGNYEQYFGPGTRLTVT.

The chain links TRBV7-3 to TRBJ1-1; TCRdb calls TRBD1, which cannot be checked without DNA. The germline gives CDR1 SGHTA, CDR2 FQGTGA. This CDR3 contains 13 residues. CDR3 in amino acids: CASSWDGNTEAFF.

The chain uses TRBV9 and TRBJ1-3. This CDR3 is built from 15 residues. Germline CDR1 is SGDLS and CDR2 is YYNGEE. CDR3 sequence reads: CASSVGMGTGNTIYF.

The chain carries TRBV6-5 and TRBJ2-7; TCRdb reports TRBD2, a call that lacks DNA to check it against. The V gene's germline CDR1 is MNHEY and CDR2 SVGAGI. The length of the CDR3 is 13 residues. The CDR3: CASKGLLSYEQYF.